The table lists the clone carrying this TCR beta chain with a few counts. Its cognate antigen is unknown. Generated by immunoSEQ multiplex PCR, the TCRdb table keeps only in-frame clones and is missing some. Of about 26,000 clones listed, 65% to 90% were seen once; the top ten hold about 25%. The sample is drawn from a study of siplizumab effects on memory and regulatory T cells. Study results and limitations: Siplizumab led to significantly less abundant alloreactive sequences that could be traced back to unstimulated CD4+ memory cells. Treatment with siplizumab left mappable alloreactive CD4+ clones averaging roughly 66% Treg-derived, compared with approximately 25% in controls. Naive T cells looked more diverse than memory cells and looked like major alloresponse contributors.

The source is a human donor in good health. Sequencing used memory CD4+ T cells sorted from blood.

The CDR3 spells CASSETGGTYEQYF. The CDR3 bases are TGTGCCAGCAGTGAAACGGGGGGGACCTACGAGCAGTACTTC. This rearrangement joins TRBV6-1 to TRBJ2-7, with 8 bases aligning to TRBD2. V shed 2 bases, J shed 2 bases, and the junction held 2 bases outside the gene matches. The CDR3 has 14 amino acids. The germline V gene encodes CDR1 MNHNS and CDR2 SASEGT.